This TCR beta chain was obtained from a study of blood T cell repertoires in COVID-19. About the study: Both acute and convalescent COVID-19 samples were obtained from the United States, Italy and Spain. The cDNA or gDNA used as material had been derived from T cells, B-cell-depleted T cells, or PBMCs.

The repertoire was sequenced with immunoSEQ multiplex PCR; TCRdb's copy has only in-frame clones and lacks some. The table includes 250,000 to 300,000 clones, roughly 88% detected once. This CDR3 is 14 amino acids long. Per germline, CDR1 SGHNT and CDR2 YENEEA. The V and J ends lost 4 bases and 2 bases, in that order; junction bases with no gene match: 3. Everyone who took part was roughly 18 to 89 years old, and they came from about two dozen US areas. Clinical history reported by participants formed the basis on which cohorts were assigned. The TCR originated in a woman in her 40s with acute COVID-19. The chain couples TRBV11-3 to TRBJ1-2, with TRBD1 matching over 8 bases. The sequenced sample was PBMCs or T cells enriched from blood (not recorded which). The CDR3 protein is CASSYGTGNYGYTF. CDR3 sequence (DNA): TGTGCCAGCAGCTATGGGACAGGCAACTATGGCTACACCTTC. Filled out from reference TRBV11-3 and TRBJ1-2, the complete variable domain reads EAGVVQSPRYKIIEKKQPVAFWCNPISGHNTLYWYLQNLGQGPELLIRYENEEAVDDSQLPKDRFSAERLKGVDSTLKIQPAELGDSAVYLCASSYGTGNYGYTFGSGTRLTVV.